Following are 26 T cell receptor beta chains from one sample sequenced in a study of T cells in Graves' hyperthyroidism and ophthalmopathy. Researchers took RNA transcripts and amplified the TCR beta CDR3 regions from them. First-round RT-PCR of the TCR CDR3 relied on the HTBI primer set. One entry per CDR3 protein, called by TCRdb with MiXCR from the multiplex PCR reads. Of fewer than 350,000 distinct CDR3 sequences in the sample, approximately 14% were seen once. Sequencing was done on a sample of blood. These receptors were taken from a woman between 40 and 55 years old with Graves' hyperthyroidism.

This clonotype was counted at least ten times. This sequence joins TRBV27 and TRBJ2-3; D is ambiguous. CDR3 length: 13 residues. Germline V gives CDR1 MNHEY, CDR2 SMNVEV (reference sequence). V lost 3 bases and J 2 bases, leaving 6 bases between the germline ends. DNA for the CDR3: TGTGCCAGCAGTTTTTTTAACACAGATACGCAGTATTTT. Residues: CASSFFNTDTQYF.

This clonotype has a count of ten or more. The chain employs TRBV5-1 and TRBJ2-2, with a weak D call TRBD1 (5 bases). In germline, CDR1 is SGHRS, CDR2 YFSETQ. The ends were cut back, 0 bases at V and 4 bases at J, with 7 bases in the middle. This CDR3 has 14 amino acids. The CDR3 region is CASSLGQSTGELFF. DNA for the CDR3: TGCGCCAGCAGCTTGGGACAGAGCACCGGGGAGCTGTTTTTT.

CDR3 region: CASSAGRAMLDTQYF. The CDR3 DNA follows: TGTGCCAGCAGCGCCGGGAGGGCCATGCTTGATACGCAGTATTTT. The V gene is TRBV9, the J gene TRBJ2-3, with TRBD2 identical over 8 bases. CDR3 length: 15 amino acids. J gave up 6 bases and V 3 bases, and 9 bases lay outside the gene matches. Germline loops: CDR1 SGDLS, CDR2 YYNGEE.

This clonotype was seen a handful of times. The chain links TRBV6-1 to TRBJ2-3, with TRBD2 identical over 7 bases. Trimming cost V 5 bases and J 4 bases; bases outside gene matches: 9. The germline CDR1 and CDR2 sequences are MNHNS and SASEGT. The CDR3 totals 15 residues. The CDR3 spells CASSSFGTNPDTQYF. The DNA for the CDR3 is TGTGCCAGCAGTTCATTTGGGACTAATCCAGATACGCAGTATTTT.

This clonotype appeared many times. V gene TRBV15 combines with J gene TRBJ2-4; TRBD1 or TRBD2 may be the D gene (5 bases each). CDR3 length equals 19 residues. V was shortened by 0 bases and J by 5 bases, with 23 bases between the two germline ends. Germline CDR1 is LNHNV and CDR2 is YYDKDF (reference sequence). The CDR3 sequence: CATSRDRFSTARGQNIQYF. CDR3 in DNA: TGTGCCACCAGCAGAGATCGGTTTAGCACAGCGAGGGGACAAAACATTCAGTACTTC.

This clonotype was detected a few times. V usage is TRBV5-1 and J usage is TRBJ2-1; TRBD1 matches 10 bases. The CDR3 consists of 15 residues. Germline loops: CDR1 SGHRS, CDR2 YFSETQ. The junction had 6 bases not matched to a gene; V was cut back by 4 bases and J by 5 bases. Here the CDR3 reads CASSKGDRGDNEQFF. The DNA of the CDR3 is TGCGCCAGCAGCAAGGGGGACAGGGGAGACAATGAGCAGTTCTTC.

This clonotype has just a few counts. The chain's CDR3 is CASSSGTRSYGYTF. The CDR3 DNA sequence: TGCGCCAGCAGCTCAGGGACCCGCTCCTATGGCTACACCTTC. The V and J genes are TRBV4-1 and TRBJ1-2; TRBD1 might be the D (5 bases). V was clipped by 5 bases and J by 4 bases, with 14 bases between them. The CDR3 is 14 residues long. Germline assignment: CDR1 MGHRA and CDR2 YSYEKL.

The chain carries TRBV9 and TRBJ2-7; 8 nucleotides agree with TRBD1. Germline trimming cut 0 bases from V and 2 bases from J; bases unmatched to any gene: 1. The CDR3 extends over 14 amino acids. CDR1 and CDR2 (germline): SGDLS, YYNGEE. CDR3: CASSVEQGAYEQYF. CDR3 bases: TGTGCCAGCAGCGTAGAACAGGGGGCCTACGAGCAGTACTTC.

This clonotype was recorded a few times. The V gene is TRBV10-3, the J gene TRBJ2-2, with D perhaps matching TRBD2 (5 bases). The CDR3 is made up of 15 amino acids. Germline V CDR1 and CDR2: ENHRY, SYGVKD. Trimming took off 0 bases at V and 5 bases at J, with 10 bases between the two ends. The CDR3 nucleotides read TGTGCCATCAGTGAGTCCGTGACTATAACCGGGGAGCTGTTTTTT. Translating gives CAISESVTITGELFF.

V usage is TRBV6-1 and J usage is TRBJ2-1, with D perhaps TRBD2 (6 bases). Between the trimmed V and J ends, which lost 6 bases and 7 bases, there was a span of 22 bases. This CDR3 comprises 16 residues. Germline assignment: CDR1 MNHNS and CDR2 SASEGT. The CDR3: CASRKRVASEDNEQFF. CDR3 nucleotides: TGTGCCAGCAGAAAGAGAGTGGCTAGCGAAGATAATGAGCAGTTCTTC.

The table lists this clonotype with many counts. This rearrangement joins TRBV2 to TRBJ2-1, with 7 nucleotides matching TRBD2. Trimming cost V 9 bases and J 11 bases; bases outside gene matches: 16. The CDR3 sequence is 14 residues long. Germline-derived CDR1 and CDR2 are SNHLY and FYNNEI. The CDR3 DNA follows: TGTGCCAGGGGTAGCGGGCGCTCCTACGACCAGCAGTTCTTC. Protein sequence: CARGSGRSYDQQFF.

The V and J genes are TRBV7-2 and TRBJ2-2; D is perhaps TRBD2 (5 bases). This CDR3 contains 16 residues. The V and J ends lost 4 bases and 6 bases respectively, with 18 bases between them. Germline assignment: CDR1 SGHTA and CDR2 FQGNSA. CDR3 nucleotide sequence: TGTGCCAGCAGCTCCAAACGACTACTTTCGGCCGGGGAGCTGTTTTTT. As protein: CASSSKRLLSAGELFF.

This clonotype has ten or more counts. V and J are TRBV7-2 and TRBJ2-7; no firm D call. Germline V gene data show CDR1 as SGHTA and CDR2 as FQGNSA. Trimming removed 0 bases at V and 2 bases at J, with 5 bases between. The CDR3 extends over 13 amino acids. For the CDR3, the DNA is TGTGCCAGCAGCTTAGCGGTTACCTACGAGCAGTACTTC. Translation gives CASSLAVTYEQYF.

This chain connects TRBV10-3 to TRBJ1-5; tentative D call: TRBD1 (5 bases). Germline assignment: CDR1 ENHRY and CDR2 SYGVKD. V dropped 2 bases and J dropped 6 bases, with 11 bases sitting between them. This CDR3 comprises 14 residues. DNA for the CDR3: TGTGCCATCAGTGAGACGACAGATACTCAGCCCCAGCATTTT. Its translation: CAISETTDTQPQHF.

This clonotype occurred many times. This chain joins TRBV24-1 and TRBJ2-1; 7 nucleotides line up with TRBD1. This CDR3 has 16 amino acids. Germline CDR1 reads KGHDR; CDR2 reads SFDVKD. The V segment lost 2 bases and the J segment 6 bases; nucleotides outside the gene matches: 9. The CDR3 region has the DNA TGTGCCACCAGTGATTCCGGGACAGAACAAATCAATGAGCAGTTCTTC. Residues: CATSDSGTEQINEQFF.

This clonotype occurred many times. A junction end diverges from the germline sequence, so it may reflect a read error. The CDR3 is CASSNDYGQYF. The CDR3 nucleotides are TGTGCCAGCAGTAACGACTACGGGCAGTACTTC. The rearrangement uses TRBV28 and TRBJ2-7; D is perhaps TRBD2 (5 bases). Germline CDR1 and CDR2: MDHEN and SYDVKM. This CDR3 is built from 11 residues. The full variable domain, its missing parts supplied by reference TRBV28 and TRBJ2-7, is DVKVTQSSRYLVKRTGEKVFLECVQDMDHENMFWYRQDPGLGLRLIYFSYDVKMKEKGDIPEGYSVSREKKERFSLILESASTNQTSMYLCASSNDYGQYFGPGTRLTVT.

This clonotype came up many times. The rearrangement uses TRBV11-2 and TRBJ2-1; possibly TRBD2 for D (5 bases). The germline V gene encodes CDR1 SGHAT and CDR2 FQNNGV. CDR3 length: 13 residues. V shed 5 bases and J shed 4 bases, with 9 bases lying between them. CDR3 loop: CASSPEVYNEQFF. CDR3 bases: TGTGCCAGCAGCCCGGAGGTATACAATGAGCAGTTCTTC.

The table lists this clonotype with many counts. This rearrangement joins TRBV28 to TRBJ2-3, with D hard to call. CDR3 length: 13 residues. V gave up 6 bases and J gave up 3 bases, with 10 bases separating them. Germline CDR1 MDHEN, CDR2 SYDVKM. CDR3 region: CASRELGTDTQYF. CDR3 bases: TGTGCCAGCAGAGAGCTTGGGACAGATACGCAGTATTTT.

This clonotype was recorded many times. The chain links TRBV28 to TRBJ2-4; 8 bases map to TRBD2. The germline CDR1 and CDR2 sequences are MDHEN and SYDVKM. Unmatched junction bases numbered 15, after V lost 6 bases and J lost 8 bases. The CDR3 is 16 amino acids. CDR3 DNA: TGTGCCAGCAGCACACGGGGGGGGGAGCCTAAGGACATTCAGTACTTC. Protein: CASSTRGGEPKDIQYF.

This clonotype was picked up many times. The chain recombines TRBV12-3 or TRBV12-4 with TRBJ2-7, with D perhaps TRBD2 (5 bases). The CDR3 covers 14 residues. Trimming pared 6 bases from V and 2 bases from J, leaving 14 bases between. CDR3 residues: CASRAVSGPYEQYF. DNA for the CDR3: TGTGCCAGCAGGGCGGTAAGCGGCCCCTACGAGCAGTACTTC.

This clonotype was seen repeatedly, ten times or more. The V gene is TRBV7-2, the J gene TRBJ2-7; TRBD2 matches at 15 bases. The CDR3 is 17 amino acids. The V gene's germline CDR1 is SGHTA and CDR2 FQGNSA. V was clipped by 5 bases and J by 4 bases; unmatched bases: 9. CDR3 loop: CASSPYPGTSGRYEQYF. DNA for the CDR3: TGTGCCAGCAGCCCGTACCCCGGGACTAGCGGGAGGTACGAGCAGTACTTC.

This clonotype was observed many times. The rearrangement uses TRBV11-2 and TRBJ2-2; no definite D call. Deletions cut 0 bases from V and 1 base from J, with 3 bases between. Germline V gene sequence: CDR1 SGHAT, CDR2 FQNNGV. The CDR3 is 14 residues long. The CDR3 is CASSLEVNTGELFF. CDR3 coding DNA: TGTGCCAGCAGCTTAGAGGTGAACACCGGGGAGCTGTTTTTT.

Worth noting for this clonotype: Given a much more abundant clone one base away, this may be a read error. The chain carries TRBV28 and TRBJ2-2, with 7 bases fitting TRBD1. This CDR3 region has 15 residues. In germline, CDR1 is MDHEN, CDR2 SYDVKM. Here the CDR3 reads CASNFVDRDTEELFF. For the CDR3, the DNA is TGTGCCAGCAACTTCGTCGACAGGGACACCGAGGAGCTGTTTTTT. The variable domain in full, with the rest retrieved from reference TRBV28 and TRBJ2-2, is DVKVTQSSRYLVKRTGEKVFLECVQDMDHENMFWYRQDPGLGLRLIYFSYDVKMKEKGDIPEGYSVSREKKERFSLILESASTNQTSMYLCASNFVDRDTEELFFGEGSRLTVL.

V usage is TRBV7-9 and J usage is TRBJ2-7, with 8 bases matching TRBD1. J was trimmed by 2 bases and V by 0 bases; bases with no gene match: 6. The CDR3 is 16 residues long. Germline CDR1 SEHNR, CDR2 FQNEAQ (reference sequence). The CDR3 loop is CASSLAPGQGAYEQYF. In nucleotides, the CDR3 is TGTGCCAGCAGCTTAGCGCCCGGACAGGGCGCCTACGAGCAGTACTTC.

V usage is TRBV12-3 or TRBV12-4 and J usage is TRBJ1-3; no clear D. The germline V and J ends were trimmed by 6 bases and 0 bases, with 6 bases remaining between them. The CDR3 contains 13 residues. CDR3 nucleotide sequence: TGTGCCAGCAGGCGAATCTCTGGAAACACCATATATTTT. It encodes CASRRISGNTIYF.

This clonotype showed up many times. The J gene is TRBJ2-7, the V gene TRBV18, with 10 bases identical to TRBD1. The CDR3 has 16 residues. Germline V gene data show CDR1 as KGHSH and CDR2 as LQKENI. Losses at the gene ends were 3 bases for V and 9 bases for J; bases not matched to a gene: 14. CDR3 in amino acids: CASSPPGTGAILGQYF. CDR3 in DNA: TGTGCCAGCTCACCGCCCGGGACAGGGGCTATCCTAGGGCAGTACTTC.